The rows below give T cell receptor beta chains drawn from one sample of a study of early T cells in non-severe SARS-CoV-2 infection. One entry per CDR3 protein results from TCRdb running MiXCR on the 5' RACE reads. Of about 55,000 distinct CDR3 sequences in the sample, more than 13% were seen once. The material sequenced was whole blood, taken at baseline. All receptors derive from an adult who was a healthcare worker with PCR-confirmed SARS-CoV-2 infection or an uninfected control (not recorded which). Both conserved end residues are part of each CDR3. A D gene is named only where the DNA matches it firmly. Size is stated for part of the rows, as once, few or many counts, or as a class when the clone is expanded.

len,d_gene,v_gene,j_gene,abundance,CDR3aa,CDR3nt
14,TRBD1,TRBV10-3,TRBJ1-2,few,CAISEGDRDYGYTF,TGTGCCATCAGTGAAGGGGACAGGGACTATGGCTACACCTTC
13,TRBD1,TRBV20-1,TRBJ2-5,.,CSARGQGKETQYF,TGCAGTGCTAGGGGACAGGGCAAAGAGACCCAGTACTTC
15,TRBD1,TRBV20-1,TRBJ1-6,few,CSASSPGQGVAPLHF,TGCAGTGCTAGCTCCCCGGGACAGGGTGTCGCACCCCTCCACTTT
15,.,TRBV29-1,TRBJ2-1,many,CSVPERGITYNEQFF,TGCAGCGTCCCGGAACGCGGGATAACTTACAATGAGCAGTTCTTC
15,TRBD1,TRBV27,TRBJ2-2,.,CASSPRTGRTGELFF,TGTGCCAGCAGTCCCCGGACAGGGCGAACCGGGGAGCTGTTTTTT
14,TRBD2,TRBV19,TRBJ2-1,.,CASRLSGGYNEQFF,TGTGCCAGTAGACTTAGCGGGGGGTACAATGAGCAGTTCTTC
15,TRBD1,TRBV7-2,TRBJ1-4,many,CASSSQGASNEKLFF,TGTGCCAGCAGCTCACAGGGGGCCTCTAATGAAAAACTGTTTTTT
16,.,TRBV5-1,TRBJ2-2,.,CASSQGQSANTGELFF,TGCGCCAGCAGCCAAGGACAGTCAGCGAACACCGGGGAGCTGTTTTTT
17,.,TRBV5-1,TRBJ1-1,.,CASSLALGFGVNTEAFF,TGCGCCAGCAGCCTGGCCCTTGGCTTTGGGGTGAACACTGAAGCTTTCTTT
13,TRBD1,TRBV29-1,TRBJ2-5,.,CSASGQYQETQYF,TGCAGCGCCTCGGGACAGTACCAAGAGACCCAGTACTTC
16,.,TRBV18,TRBJ2-7,few,CASSPRSAGGSYEQYF,TGTGCCAGCTCACCAAGATCCGCCGGGGGCTCCTACGAGCAGTACTTC
15,.,TRBV12-3/TRBV12-4,TRBJ2-6,few,CASSSSLEGANVLTF,TGTGCCAGCAGTTCATCCCTGGAGGGGGCCAACGTCCTGACTTTC